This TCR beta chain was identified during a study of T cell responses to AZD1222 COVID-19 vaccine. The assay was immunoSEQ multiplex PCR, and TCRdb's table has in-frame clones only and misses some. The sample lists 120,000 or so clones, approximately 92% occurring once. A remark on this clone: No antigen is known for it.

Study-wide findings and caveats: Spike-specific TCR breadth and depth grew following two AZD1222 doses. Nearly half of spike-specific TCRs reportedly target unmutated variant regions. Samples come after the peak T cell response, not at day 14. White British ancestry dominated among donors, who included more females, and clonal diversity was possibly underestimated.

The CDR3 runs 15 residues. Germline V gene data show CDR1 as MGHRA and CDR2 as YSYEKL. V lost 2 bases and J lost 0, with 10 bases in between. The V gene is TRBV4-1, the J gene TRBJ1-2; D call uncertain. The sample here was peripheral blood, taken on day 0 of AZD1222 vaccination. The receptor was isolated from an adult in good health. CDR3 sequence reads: CASSQHRETNYGYTF. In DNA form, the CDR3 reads TGCGCCAGCAGCCAACACAGAGAGACTAACTATGGCTACACCTTC.